The rows below give T cell receptor beta chains drawn from one sample of a study of T-cell memory formation after mild COVID-19. TCRdb independently ran MiXCR on the 5' RACE reads; one entry per CDR3 protein. This sample carries some 320,000 distinct CDR3 sequences, roughly an eighth of them seen once, and the ten largest clones take around a fifth. The sequenced material came from PBMCs or a T cell subset sorted from them (not recorded which). The receptor set was obtained from a man aged 18 to 30 who had mild COVID-19 (a few samples of this study predate the infection). Cell type and time point are not known. Each CDR3 is given with its conserved first and last residue. A D gene is named only where the DNA matches it firmly. Clone size, where shown, is once, few, many, or a class for clones that have expanded.

>.|TRBV27|TRBJ2-7|.
TGTGCCAGCAGTTTTTACGGCGGGGGCCGCTCCGAGCAGTACTTC
CASSFYGGGRSEQYF
>TRBD2|TRBV9|TRBJ2-1|.
TGTGCCAGCAGCGTAAGAGGAGGAGCGGGGGGGCCTGGCAATGAGCAGTTCTTC
CASSVRGGAGGPGNEQFF
>.|TRBV12-3/TRBV12-4|TRBJ2-1|.
TGTGCCAGCACCATGGTACAGGGTCTTTACAATGAGCAGTTCTTC
CASTMVQGLYNEQFF
>.|TRBV11-2|TRBJ1-1|few
TGTGCCAGCAGCTTAGCCCGGACAGAAACCGAAGCTTTCTTT
CASSLARTETEAFF
>TRBD2|TRBV7-9|TRBJ2-1|few
TGTGCCAGCAGCCCCTTAGGACTAGCGGGTGGCAATGAGCAGTTCTTC
CASSPLGLAGGNEQFF
>.|TRBV28|TRBJ2-1|few
TGTGCCAGCTCAATCGTAGGGGAGCCCTACAATGAGCAGTTCTTC
CASSIVGEPYNEQFF
>.|TRBV11-2|TRBJ2-3|.
TGTGCCAGCAGCCCTCGATTGGGAGAAGATACGCAGTATTTT
CASSPRLGEDTQYF
>.|TRBV6-6|TRBJ2-3|few
TGTGCCAGCAGTTACGGGGCGGCAGGGGGCACAGATACGCAGTATTTT
CASSYGAAGGTDTQYF
>TRBD1|TRBV2|TRBJ2-1|few
TGTGCCAGCACCCCAGGACAGGAAGGGATCAATGAGCAGTTCTTC
CASTPGQEGINEQFF
>.|TRBV6-1|TRBJ1-5|few
TGTGCCAGCAGTGAAGCGGACAATCAGCCCCAGCATTTT
CASSEADNQPQHF
>.|TRBV12-3/TRBV12-4|TRBJ2-5|many
TGTGCCAGCAGCCTAATGGGGGCCCGGGACGGCAAAGAGACCCAGTACTTC
CASSLMGARDGKETQYF
>.|TRBV6-6|TRBJ1-4|.
TGTGCCAGCAGTTACAGGGGGGAAAATGAAAAACTGTTTTTT
CASSYRGENEKLFF
>TRBD1|TRBV7-9|TRBJ1-1|many
TGTGCCAGCAGCTTACAGGGGGTTAACACTGAAGCTTTCTTT
CASSLQGVNTEAFF
>.|TRBV15|TRBJ2-5|few
TGTGCCACCAGCAGAGACCTTGTGACCCAGTACTTC
CATSRDLVTQYF
>.|TRBV10-3|TRBJ1-1|many
TGTGCCATCAGGTCCGGGGAAGAATCAGAAGCTTTCTTT
CAIRSGEESEAFF